A selection of T cell receptor beta chains follows, all from one sample in a study of T cell changes during pregnancy in multiple sclerosis. Produced via immunoSEQ multiplex PCR; TCRdb's table is partial and in-frame only. The sample yields 40,000 to 50,000 clones, around 90% seen once. Sequences were derived from CD4+ T cells from peripheral blood mononuclear cells, sampled after pregnancy. Source of these receptors: a female donor in good health, enrolled as a control in a pregnancy study. The CDR3 runs from the conserved cysteine through the conserved F or W. Each record gives: D gene, V gene, J gene, CDR3 length, clone size, CDR3 DNA, CDR3 protein. D genes are given only for firm matches. Part of the rows lack a size; the others show once, few, many or a class for expanded clones.

>TRBD1|TRBV5-1|TRBJ2-2|16|-
TGCGCCAGCAGCTTGGGAGGGGGCCCGAACACCGGGGAGCTGTTTTTT
CASSLGGGPNTGELFF
>-|TRBV7-2|TRBJ2-3|15|once
TGTGCCAGCAGCTTAGTAGCACCACCCACAGATACGCAGTATTTT
CASSLVAPPTDTQYF
>TRBD1|TRBV30|TRBJ1-6|16|-
TGTGCCTGGAGTGTACAGGGGGCCCCCTATAATTCACCCCTCCACTTT
CAWSVQGAPYNSPLHF
>TRBD1|TRBV27|TRBJ2-7|13|-
TGTGCCAGCAGTCCGCTCAGGGGGCCCGAGCAGTACTTC
CASSPLRGPEQYF
>-|TRBV4-3|TRBJ1-5|16|-
TGCGCCAGCAGCCAAGACCCCGGGACAAGTAATCAGCCCCAGCATTTT
CASSQDPGTSNQPQHF
>-|TRBV28|TRBJ1-1|11|-
TGTGCCAGCAAATCCGGCACTGAAGCTTTCTTT
CASKSGTEAFF
>-|TRBV2|TRBJ2-2|13|-
TGTGCCAGCAGTGTTAAGCACACCGGGGAGCTGTTTTTT
CASSVKHTGELFF
>TRBD1|TRBV28|TRBJ2-6|16|-
TGTGCCAGCAGTTCCTCACAGGGGTCTGGGGCCAACGTCCTGACTTTC
CASSSSQGSGANVLTF
>TRBD1|TRBV27|TRBJ2-5|15|-
TGTGCCAGCAGTCCCCGACAGGGCAACTATAGAACCCAGTACTTC
CASSPRQGNYRTQYF
>-|TRBV5-1|TRBJ1-2|14|once
TGCGCCAGCAGACGCGGGACCCAGATTTATGGCTACACCTTC
CASRRGTQIYGYTF
>TRBD1|TRBV28|TRBJ2-7|13|-
TGTGCCAGCAGACTACAGGGGTCCTACGAGCAGTACTTC
CASRLQGSYEQYF
>-|TRBV5-1|TRBJ1-4|13|-
TGCGCCAGCAGCGGGGAGGAGGGTGAAAAACTGTTTTTT
CASSGEEGEKLFF
>-|TRBV10-3|TRBJ1-1|15|-
TGTGCCATCAGTGGAGGAAGTAAGATGAACACTGAAGCTTTCTTT
CAISGGSKMNTEAFF
>-|TRBV27|TRBJ2-2|16|once
TGTGCCAGCAGTAAGACCGGGACTTTTAACCCCGGGGAGCTGTTTTTT
CASSKTGTFNPGELFF
>-|TRBV20-1|TRBJ1-1|11|-
TGCAGTGTTAGTGGGGGGGGTGAAGCTTTCTTT
CSVSGGGEAFF
>-|TRBV30|TRBJ2-1|12|-
TGTGCCTGGAGTGTACCAGCGAGGGAGCAGTTCTTC
CAWSVPAREQFF
>-|TRBV5-1|TRBJ2-7|14|-
TGCGCCAGCAGCTCCCTAGAGAGGGTTCACGAGCAGTACTTC
CASSSLERVHEQYF
>TRBD2|TRBV6-1|TRBJ2-7|16|-
TGTGCCAGCAGTCAAGGACTAGCGGGTGACCCCTACGAGCAGTACTTC
CASSQGLAGDPYEQYF
>-|TRBV9|TRBJ1-5|15|-
TGTGCCAGCAGCGTAGGGGGGGACCCCAATCAGCCCCAGCATTTT
CASSVGGDPNQPQHF
>-|TRBV7-6|TRBJ2-7|13|once
TGTGCCAGCCGAGCTGGGCAGAACTACGAGCAGTACTTC
CASRAGQNYEQYF